This T cell receptor (beta chain) was sequenced for a study of blood T cell repertoires in COVID-19. Overall study context: Acute and convalescent COVID-19 specimens originated in the United States, Italy and Spain. PBMCs, B-cell-depleted T cells, or T cells provided the cDNA or gDNA that made up the material.

The protocol was immunoSEQ multiplex PCR, while the TCRdb copy is restricted to in-frame clones and leaves out a portion. Among 300,000 to 350,000 clones listed, approximately 86% were seen once. The sequenced material came from peripheral blood. The receptor's source is a man aged 30 to 45 with COVID-19, enrolled during active disease.

CDR3 nucleotide sequence: TGTGCCAGTAGTACCGCCCGAGGGGGAGGCAATCAGCCCCAGCATTTT. The encoded protein is CASSTARGGGNQPQHF. The rearrangement uses TRBV19 and TRBJ1-5; a possible D gene is TRBD1 (6 bases). Germline values: CDR1 LNHDA, CDR2 SQIVND (reference sequence). The CDR3 has 16 amino acids. The germline V and J ends were trimmed by 4 bases and 2 bases, with 15 bases remaining between them.